This T cell receptor beta chain was found in a study of blood T cell repertoires in COVID-19. Across the study: Specimens from acute and convalescent COVID-19 originated in the United States, Italy and Spain. Sources were T cells, B-cell-depleted T cells, or PBMCs; the material itself was cDNA or gDNA.

Data came from immunoSEQ multiplex PCR; TCRdb stores just in-frame clones and leaves some out. This sample has over 200,000 clones, with nearly 90% found just once. CDR1 is LGHNA and CDR2 is YSLEER in the germline V gene. The CDR3 is 13 residues long. Between the trimmed V and J ends, which lost 4 bases and 4 bases, there was a span of 10 bases. The sequence derives from a woman younger than 35 who had recovered from COVID-19. What was sequenced was peripheral blood. The chain links TRBV4-3 to TRBJ1-1; weak D call: TRBD1 (5 bases). The CDR3 reads CASSRGGGTEAFF. For the CDR3, the DNA is TGCGCCAGCAGCCGTGGGGGGGGCACTGAAGCTTTCTTT.